Here is one TCR beta chain with its context. Its antigen is not known. The data were obtained in a study of CD8+CD57+ T cells in acquired aplastic anemia. Across the study: Sorted CD4+ and CD8+ cells yielded DNA averaging around 3.2 ug. The study, taken as a whole, reports: CD8+ Simpson's diversity in patients was not significantly different from that in controls. About 30 CD8+ CDR3 sequences occurred in both the patients and the controls.

Selection for sequencing was limited to patients who had shown CD8+CD57+ cell expansion by flow cytometry. Sampling of blood occurred while the patients had still received no therapy. Germline V gives CDR1 DFQATT, CDR2 SNEGSKA (reference sequence). V lost 3 bases and J 1 base, leaving 21 bases between the germline ends. This CDR3 region has 17 residues. Genomic DNA, serving as template, underwent TCR beta VDJ and CDR3 profiling. TCRdb fed the reads into MiXCR, producing one record per CDR3 protein. The data contain around 430,000 distinct CDR3 sequences, around a third of them seen just once; the ten biggest clones take up 0.82%.

The material sequenced was sorted CD4+, CD8+, or CD8+CD57+ T cells (not recorded which) from PBMCs. The receptor was isolated from a human donor with aplastic anemia. The chain joins TRBV20-1 to TRBJ1-1; D uncertain. The CDR3 nucleotides read TGCAGTGCTAGTATTCCCCCACATGGGTGGGGGAACACTGAAGCTTTCTTT. Translated, it gives CSASIPPHGWGNTEAFF.